This passage covers 30 T cell receptor beta chains from one sample sequenced in a study of control samples from healthy donors and cancer patients. The assay was immunoSEQ multiplex PCR, and TCRdb's table has in-frame clones only and misses some. The sample lists some 120,000 clones, 90% seen once, with roughly 2.7% in the top ten. Sequenced input: blood. These receptors were taken from a man younger than 35 in good health.

This chain joins TRBV11-3 and TRBJ2-3, with 12 bases lining up with TRBD2. Germline values: CDR1 SGHNT, CDR2 YENEEA. With V trimmed by 5 bases and J by 5 bases, 11 bases remained unmatched. The CDR3 spans 17 residues. The CDR3: CASSNRASGRAVDTQYF. The CDR3 region has the DNA TGTGCCAGCAGCAACCGGGCTAGCGGGAGGGCCGTAGATACGCAGTATTTT.

The chain joins TRBV28 to TRBJ2-5, with D perhaps assigned TRBD1 or TRBD2 (5 bases each). The CDR3 sequence is 15 residues long. The germline V and J ends were trimmed by 7 bases and 2 bases, with 17 bases remaining between them. Germline loops: CDR1 MDHEN, CDR2 SYDVKM. The DNA of the CDR3 is TGTGCCAGCAACGCTCCGGGACCTACGCAAGAGACCCAGTACTTC. Translation gives CASNAPGPTQETQYF. The entire variable domain, with the rest obtained from reference TRBV28 and TRBJ2-5, is as follows: DVKVTQSSRYLVKRTGEKVFLECVQDMDHENMFWYRQDPGLGLRLIYFSYDVKMKEKGDIPEGYSVSREKKERFSLILESASTNQTSMYLCASNAPGPTQETQYFGPGTRLLVL.

The V call is TRBV2, the J call TRBJ1-6; TRBD1 agrees at 7 bases. The germline V gene has CDR1 SNHLY and CDR2 FYNNEI. Losses at the gene ends were 5 bases for V and 9 bases for J; bases not matched to a gene: 4. This CDR3 has 13 amino acids. The CDR3 here is CASSTGVASPLHF. The CDR3, as DNA: TGTGCCAGCAGTACAGGGGTTGCTTCACCCCTCCACTTT.

This chain uses TRBV4-1 with TRBJ1-4; no reliable D call. Trimming pared 0 bases from V and 0 bases from J, leaving 11 bases between. The CDR3 is 17 residues long. In germline, CDR1 is MGHRA, CDR2 YSYEKL. CDR3 bases: TGCGCCAGCAGCCAAGATGGGGTCGTTACAACTAATGAAAAACTGTTTTTT. Protein sequence: CASSQDGVVTTNEKLFF.

The rearrangement links TRBV10-2 to TRBJ1-5; D gene unclear. The germline V gene encodes CDR1 WSHSY and CDR2 SAAADI. Trimming left V 3 bases short and J 0 bases short, with 6 bases between. This CDR3 region has 14 residues. CDR3 region: CASSDGYSNQPQHF. CDR3 nucleotides: TGCGCCAGCAGTGACGGTTATAGCAATCAGCCCCAGCATTTT.

This chain joins TRBV5-1 and TRBJ1-1, with D possibly matching TRBD1 (6 bases). This CDR3 contains 16 residues. Germline assignment: CDR1 SGHRS and CDR2 YFSETQ. V lost 5 bases and J lost 1, with 18 bases in between. CDR3 DNA sequence: TGCGCCAGCAGTTCTCCAGGGGAAAAAGGGAACACTGAAGCTTTCTTT. Residues: CASSSPGEKGNTEAFF.

V usage is TRBV5-6 and J usage is TRBJ1-3; TRBD1 matches at 9 bases. The CDR3 is 14 residues long. Germline CDR1 and CDR2: SGHDT and YYEEEE. J lost 4 bases, V lost 4 bases, and 3 bases had no gene match. CDR3 sequence (DNA): TGTGCCAGCAGCACAGGGACAGGGGGAAACACCATATATTTT. Protein: CASSTGTGGNTIYF.

The chain is built from TRBV27 and TRBJ1-2; 10 positions match TRBD1. Germline V gene data show CDR1 as MNHEY and CDR2 as SMNVEV (reference sequence). J was trimmed by 1 base and V by 6 bases; bases with no gene match: 8. This CDR3 has 16 amino acids. The CDR3 region has the DNA TGTGCCAGCAGGGGCCCGCGGGACAGGGGTAACTATGGCTACACCTTC. Protein: CASRGPRDRGNYGYTF.

This chain joins TRBV6-4 and TRBJ2-1; 11 bases match TRBD1. V shed 4 bases and J 9 bases; nucleotides not matched to a gene: 8. Germline V gene sequence: CDR1 MRHNA, CDR2 SNTAGT. The CDR3 has 15 residues. CDR3 DNA sequence: TGTGCCAGCAGTGGAACCGGGACAGGGGGGAGTGAGCAGTTCTTC. This encodes CASSGTGTGGSEQFF.

The rearrangement uses TRBV29-1 and TRBJ2-6; 8 bases are shared with TRBD1. Germline loops: CDR1 SQVTM, CDR2 ANQGSEA. V dropped 6 bases and J dropped 4; count of bases not matched to a gene: 11. This CDR3 region has 16 residues. CDR3 sequence: CSVPRQGSNGANVLTF. CDR3 in DNA: TGCAGCGTCCCAAGACAGGGGTCCAACGGGGCCAACGTCCTGACTTTC. The whole variable domain, filled in from reference TRBV29-1 and TRBJ2-6, reads SAVISQKPSRDICQRGTSLTIQCQVDSQVTMMFWYRQQPGQSLTLIATANQGSEATYESGFVIDKFPISRPNLTFSTLTVSNMSPEDSSIYLCSVPRQGSNGANVLTFGAGSRLTVL.

The chain employs TRBV5-6 and TRBJ1-1; D is uncertain. V lost 6 bases and J 2 bases, leaving 14 bases between the germline ends. The CDR3 contains 14 residues. Germline values: CDR1 SGHDT, CDR2 YYEEEE. DNA of the CDR3: TGTGCCAGCAACCGACTGCGGTTTAACACTGAAGCTTTCTTT. It specifies CASNRLRFNTEAFF.

The rearrangement uses TRBV5-1 and TRBJ2-7, with a possible D match to TRBD2 (5 bases). The CDR3 consists of 12 residues. V lost 4 bases and J 3 bases, leaving 8 bases between the germline ends. From germline, CDR1 is SGHRS and CDR2 YFSETQ. The CDR3 sequence is CASSEGGYEQYF. CDR3 nucleotides: TGCGCCAGCAGCGAGGGCGGCTACGAGCAGTACTTC.

This rearrangement joins TRBV6-5 to TRBJ1-5, with no clear D. In germline, CDR1 is MNHEY, CDR2 SVGAGI. The V end lost 6 bases, the J end lost 2 bases, and 8 bases lay between the germline ends. The CDR3 runs 13 residues. In DNA form, the CDR3 reads TGTGCCAGCAGAAGACGGGGCAATCAGCCCCAGCATTTT. Amino acid sequence: CASRRRGNQPQHF.

V is TRBV18 and J is TRBJ2-7; no definite D call. The CDR3 extends over 15 amino acids. Germline V gene sequence: CDR1 KGHSH, CDR2 LQKENI. Trimming removed 3 bases at V and 1 base at J, with 13 bases between. The CDR3 region is CASSPGESTSYEQYF. In DNA form, the CDR3 reads TGTGCCAGCTCACCCGGCGAGTCGACGTCCTACGAGCAGTACTTC.

The chain recombines TRBV28 with TRBJ1-5; a weak D match, TRBD1 (5 bases). This CDR3 is built from 15 residues. Germline V CDR1 and CDR2: MDHEN, SYDVKM. Trimming pared 5 bases from V and 4 bases from J, leaving 15 bases between. The CDR3 sequence is CASSPDFDSNQPQHF. DNA of the CDR3: TGTGCCAGCAGTCCCGACTTCGACAGTAATCAGCCCCAGCATTTT.

This clone was observed a handful of times. The chain has TRBV4-1 and TRBJ1-6; tentative D call: TRBD1 (5 bases). Between the trimmed V and J ends, which lost 1 base and 7 bases, there was a span of 17 bases. Germline V gene sequence: CDR1 MGHRA, CDR2 YSYEKL. The CDR3 runs to 17 residues. The CDR3 reads CASSQALGAGSNSPLHF. The CDR3 DNA sequence: TGCGCCAGCAGCCAAGCGCTGGGTGCAGGGTCAAATTCACCCCTCCACTTT.

This chain uses TRBV6-2 or TRBV6-3 with TRBJ2-7, with TRBD2 matching 8 bases. V lost 0 bases to trimming and J lost 2 bases; unmatched junction nucleotides: 0. CDR1 is MNHEY, CDR2 SVGEGT, per germline. The CDR3 covers 14 residues. The CDR3 is CASSYSGLAYEQYV. The CDR3 bases are TGTGCCAGCAGTTACTCGGGACTAGCCTACGAGCAGTACGTC.

The chain couples TRBV10-3 to TRBJ1-6; 9 nucleotides match TRBD1. CDR1 is ENHRY and CDR2 is SYGVKD in the germline V gene. The CDR3 spans 15 residues. V lost 4 bases and J lost 7; bases outside the gene matches: 5. CDR3 nucleotides: TGTGCCATCAGTGGGTGGGGGACAGGGAATTCACCCCTCCACTTT. It yields the protein CAISGWGTGNSPLHF.

V and J are TRBV11-3 and TRBJ1-1; no clear D gene. With 4 bases removed from V and 0 bases from J, the gap between germline ends came to 6 bases. This CDR3 region has 13 residues. Germline V gene sequence: CDR1 SGHNT, CDR2 YENEEA. The CDR3 DNA is TGTGCCAGCAGCTCGGACCTGAACACTGAAGCTTTCTTT. Translating it yields CASSSDLNTEAFF. Based on the CDR3 plus reference TRBV11-3 and TRBJ1-1, the full variable domain is EAGVVQSPRYKIIEKKQPVAFWCNPISGHNTLYWYLQNLGQGPELLIRYENEEAVDDSQLPKDRFSAERLKGVDSTLKIQPAELGDSAVYLCASSSDLNTEAFFGQGTRLTVV.

This clone was picked up one time. V usage is TRBV5-1 and J usage is TRBJ2-2; unclear D gene. CDR3 length equals 15 residues. The V gene's germline CDR1 is SGHRS and CDR2 YFSETQ. Trimming took off 3 bases at V and 3 bases at J, with 12 bases between the two ends. The DNA for the CDR3 is TGCGCCAGCAGCTGGACGTCAGGACACACCGGGGAGCTGTTTTTT. It translates to CASSWTSGHTGELFF. The variable domain in full, with the rest retrieved from reference TRBV5-1 and TRBJ2-2, is KAGVTQTPRYLIKTRGQQVTLSCSPISGHRSVSWYQQTPGQGLQFLFEYFSETQRNKGNFPGRFSGRQFSNSRSEMNVSTLELGDSALYLCASSWTSGHTGELFFGEGSRLTVL.

The chain employs TRBV12-3 or TRBV12-4 and TRBJ1-2; D is uncertain. V was pared by 5 bases and J by 3 bases, with 10 bases between. The CDR3 has 13 amino acids. CDR3 residues: CASSPRTDYGYTF. CDR3 in DNA: TGTGCCAGCAGTCCCCGAACGGACTATGGCTACACCTTC.

The chain joins TRBV6-5 to TRBJ1-2; D gene uncertain. Per the germline V gene, CDR1 is MNHEY and CDR2 is SVGAGI. Trimming removed 0 bases at V and 5 bases at J, with 7 bases between. This CDR3 is built from 13 residues. CDR3 sequence (DNA): TGTGCCAGCAGTTACTCAGAGAGATATGGCTACACCTTC. Translation: CASSYSERYGYTF.

This chain's CDR3 is CASSQGRDYGYTF. The CDR3 nucleotides read TGTGCCAGCAGCCAAGGACGGGACTATGGCTACACCTTC. The chain employs TRBV3-1 (or the pseudogene TRBV3-2) and TRBJ1-2; D unclear. The length of the CDR3 is 13 residues. CDR1 LGHDT and CDR2 YNNKEL come from the germline V gene (reference sequence). V was pared by 1 base and J by 3 bases, with 6 bases between.

This sequence joins TRBV4-1 and TRBJ1-5, with D tentatively TRBD1 (6 bases). The length of the CDR3 is 17 residues. V was cut by 4 bases and J by 1 base, with 17 bases left in between. Germline V gives CDR1 MGHRA, CDR2 YSYEKL. The CDR3 bases are TGCGCCAGCAGCCCCAGGGGAACTATCTCAAGCAATCAGCCCCAGCATTTT. It encodes CASSPRGTISSNQPQHF.

The rearrangement links TRBV5-1 to TRBJ2-7; 7 positions agree with TRBD2. The CDR3 runs to 15 residues. The V gene's germline CDR1 is SGHRS and CDR2 YFSETQ. V shed 3 bases and J 3 bases; nucleotides not matched to a gene: 9. CDR3 DNA sequence: TGCGCCAGCAGCTGGGCGGGGGACGGGAACTACGAGCAGTACTTC. This encodes CASSWAGDGNYEQYF.

The V and J genes are TRBV2 and TRBJ2-1, with 12 bases identical to TRBD2. V shed 6 bases and J 7 bases; nucleotides not matched to a gene: 7. Per germline, CDR1 SNHLY and CDR2 FYNNEI. The CDR3 is 15 residues long. CDR3 sequence (DNA): TGTGCCAGCAGGCCGACTAGCGGGAGTGGTAATGAGCAGTTCTTC. Encoded protein: CASRPTSGSGNEQFF.

This clone was recorded once. The chain is built from TRBV19 and TRBJ2-3; D perhaps matches TRBD1 (5 bases). V was pared by 5 bases and J by 1 base, with 16 bases between. CDR3 length equals 16 residues. Germline CDR1 and CDR2: LNHDA and SQIVND (reference sequence). CDR3 in amino acids: CASSDSRVEGTDTQYF. For the CDR3, the DNA is TGTGCCAGTAGTGACTCCAGGGTTGAGGGCACAGATACGCAGTATTTT.

This chain uses TRBV6-5 with TRBJ1-1, with D perhaps matching TRBD1 (5 bases). Germline V gene lookup returns CDR1 MNHEY and CDR2 SVGAGI. The CDR3 loop spans 12 amino acids. Trimming pared 8 bases from V and 6 bases from J, leaving 13 bases between. CDR3 region: CASSDGAAEAFF. CDR3 coding DNA: TGTGCCAGCTCCGATGGGGCGGCTGAAGCTTTCTTT.

The chain recombines TRBV9 with TRBJ2-3; 9 bases map to TRBD1. There are 15 residues in the CDR3. V trimming: 0 bases; J trimming: 5 bases; junction bases outside the gene matches: 4. CDR1 and CDR2 from the germline V gene are SGDLS and YYNGEE. CDR3 residues: CASSVEGQGRDTQYF. As DNA, the CDR3 is TGTGCCAGCAGCGTAGAGGGACAGGGTAGAGATACGCAGTATTTT. Variable domain in full (rest from reference TRBV9 and TRBJ2-3): DSGVTQTPKHLITATGQRVTLRCSPRSGDLSVYWYQQSLDQGLQFLIQYYNGEERAKGNILERFSAQQFPDLHSELNLSSLELGDSALYFCASSVEGQGRDTQYFGPGTRLTVL.

This chain joins TRBV12-5 and TRBJ2-7, with D uncertain. V dropped 0 bases and J dropped 0 bases, with 21 bases sitting between them. The CDR3 totals 19 residues. From germline, CDR1 is LGHNT and CDR2 FRNRAP. The CDR3 DNA reads TGTGCTAGTGGTTTGGTACTGGATCGGCCCGACGCGGTCTCCTACGAGCAGTACGTC. Translation gives CASGLVLDRPDAVSYEQYV.